This T cell receptor beta chain was recovered during a study of shared clonotypes between healthy human individuals. Splitting of each subset's genomic DNA was done evenly across several immunoSEQ plates. When replicate PCRs were run on unsorted PBMC, they used roughly 280 ng DNA, 25,000 to 30,000 T cell genomes. Libraries were prepared by immunoSEQ multiplex PCR; TCRdb keeps only in-frame clonotypes and omits some of them. The repertoire holds nearly 500,000 clones, over 60% seen once, with 13% in the top ten. Every one of the donors was a Caucasian adult that lived in Nashville, Tennessee. Unsorted samples drew genomic DNA from tens of millions of PBMCs. The CDR3 loop spans 13 amino acids.

Sequenced material: PBMCs. The chain combines TRBV21-1 with TRBJ2-7; TRBD1, the table's D call, was not compared with the DNA. TRBV21-1 is a listed pseudogene. The TCR originated in a woman between 40 and 55 years old in good health. Some clones in this sample may be carry-over from other donors' samples. The CDR3 DNA is TGTGCCAGCCTCCCCCGGGACAAAGACGAGCAGTACTTC. It specifies CASLPRDKDEQYF.